The 28 T cell receptor beta chains listed next were all sequenced from one sample in a study of graft-versus-host responses after intestinal transplantation. Clones were read by immunoSEQ multiplex PCR, and TCRdb kept only the in-frame ones, dropping some. This sample has approximately 97,000 clones; around 92% occur once, and the top ten carry about 0.072%. No cognate antigen is known for these TCRs. The sample was unstimulated CD8+ T cells sorted from spleen or lymph node cells, taken before transplant. Source of these receptors: a human donor who was the organ donor for an intestinal transplant.

The chain carries TRBV6-6 and TRBJ1-1; no clear D gene. This CDR3 has 15 amino acids. The V and J ends lost 6 bases and 5 bases respectively, with 19 bases between them. Germline values: CDR1 MNHNY, CDR2 SVGAGI (reference sequence). The CDR3 coding sequence is TGTGCCAGCAGCTCTAGAATTCTAGGTGAGACTGAAGCTTTCTTT. This encodes CASSSRILGETEAFF.

This clone was seen only once. The gene calls are TRBV7-6 and TRBJ2-7, with no clear D. There are 14 residues in the CDR3. V lost 3 bases to trimming and J lost 0 bases, with 9 bases between them. Germline-derived CDR1 and CDR2 are SGHVS and FNYEAQ. DNA of the CDR3: TGTGCCAGCAGCTTTTCCCCGTCCTCCTACGAGCAGTACTTC. Amino acid sequence: CASSFSPSSYEQYF.

The chain uses TRBV7-9 and TRBJ1-2; 7 bases match TRBD1. The CDR3 length is 16 residues. Trimming cost V 5 bases and J 4 bases; bases outside gene matches: 13. Germline V gene lookup returns CDR1 SEHNR and CDR2 FQNEAQ (reference sequence). CDR3 sequence reads: CASSETTGVGSYGYTF. CDR3 in DNA: TGTGCCAGCAGCGAAACAACAGGGGTCGGGAGCTATGGCTACACCTTC.

V usage is TRBV28 and J usage is TRBJ2-3, with TRBD2 matching over 13 bases. This CDR3 has 16 residues. Germline assignment: CDR1 MDHEN and CDR2 SYDVKM. Trimming cost V 0 bases and J 4 bases; bases outside gene matches: 1. CDR3 amino acids: CASSLWTSGRSDTQYF. DNA of the CDR3: TGTGCCAGCAGTTTATGGACTAGCGGGAGGTCAGATACGCAGTATTTT. The full variable domain, in which reference TRBV28 and TRBJ2-3 provide the parts outside the CDR3, is DVKVTQSSRYLVKRTGEKVFLECVQDMDHENMFWYRQDPGLGLRLIYFSYDVKMKEKGDIPEGYSVSREKKERFSLILESASTNQTSMYLCASSLWTSGRSDTQYFGPGTRLTVL.

This rearrangement joins TRBV5-1 to TRBJ1-5, with D possibly being TRBD1 (5 bases). Germline values: CDR1 SGHRS, CDR2 YFSETQ. Trimming took off 1 base at V and 2 bases at J, with 10 bases between the two ends. The CDR3 covers 15 residues. CDR3 nucleotides: TGCGCCAGCAGCTTGACGGGGGGAGGCAATCAGCCCCAGCATTTT. This encodes CASSLTGGGNQPQHF.

This chain connects TRBV4-2 to TRBJ2-7, with D tentatively TRBD1 (6 bases). The germline CDR1 and CDR2 sequences are LGHNA and YNFKEQ. Trimming removed 1 base at V and 2 bases at J, with 15 bases between. The CDR3 spans 16 residues. The CDR3, as DNA: TGTGCCAGCAGCCAAGTCTACAGGGACATAACCTACGAGCAGTACTTC. Translating gives CASSQVYRDITYEQYF.

Concerning this clone itself: An end of the junction does not agree with germline; a read error may underlie this. CDR3 bases: TGTGCCATCGGGCGACAAGGGACAGAGGGGGACTTC. It codes for CAIGRQGTEGDF. The rearrangement links TRBV10-3 to TRBJ2-5, with 7 bases matching TRBD1. The CDR3 covers 12 residues. CDR1 ENHRY and CDR2 SYGVKD come from the germline V gene.

The chain carries TRBV14 and TRBJ1-2; possibly TRBD1 for D (6 bases). Germline loops: CDR1 SGHDN, CDR2 FVKESK. This CDR3 contains 14 residues. V was shortened by 4 bases and J by 4 bases, with 13 bases between the two germline ends. The CDR3 protein is CASSPHTGFYGYTF. Written as DNA, the CDR3 is TGTGCCAGCAGCCCTCATACAGGGTTCTATGGCTACACCTTC.

V and J are TRBV4-2 and TRBJ2-5; 7 nucleotides line up with TRBD2. The J call could be wrong; TRBJ2-7 is a better fit for the DNA end. The germline V gene has CDR1 LGHNA and CDR2 YNFKEQ. This CDR3 is built from 18 residues. The CDR3 reads CASSHYATVSGISYEQYF. CDR3 in DNA: TGTGCCAGCAGCCACTACGCTACGGTGAGCGGGATTTCCTACGAGCAGTACTTC.

The chain employs TRBV5-6 and TRBJ2-1; unclear D gene. The V end was cut by 4 bases, the J end by 7 bases, with 12 bases between. The CDR3 has 13 amino acids. CDR1 is SGHDT and CDR2 is YYEEEE in the germline V gene. CDR3 protein: CASSPQPGNEQFF. The CDR3 nucleotides are TGTGCCAGCAGCCCACAGCCAGGTAATGAGCAGTTCTTC.

CDR3 sequence reads: CASSVQGTKNIQYF. The CDR3 nucleotides are TGTGCCAGCAGCGTACAGGGAACCAAAAACATTCAGTACTTC. The V and J genes are TRBV7-3 and TRBJ2-4; D possibly corresponds to TRBD1 (6 bases). Per the germline V gene, CDR1 is SGHTA and CDR2 is FQGTGA. Trimming left V 5 bases short and J 2 bases short, with 10 bases between. This CDR3 comprises 14 residues.

The rearrangement uses TRBV7-9 and TRBJ2-1; D perhaps matches TRBD1 (6 bases). Germline V gene data show CDR1 as SEHNR and CDR2 as FQNEAQ (reference sequence). V was shortened by 7 bases and J by 0 bases, with 16 bases between the two germline ends. There are 16 residues in the CDR3. The CDR3 protein is CASIATGQSSYNEQFF. In DNA form, the CDR3 reads TGTGCCAGCATCGCGACAGGACAAAGCTCCTACAATGAGCAGTTCTTC.

The V gene is TRBV29-1, the J gene TRBJ2-1; TRBD1 is a possible D gene (6 bases). The CDR3 totals 14 residues. Trimming removed 3 bases from V and 0 bases from J, with 9 bases in between. The germline CDR1 and CDR2 sequences are SQVTM and ANQGSEA. CDR3 amino acids: CSVDQGSSYNEQFF. DNA of the CDR3: TGCAGCGTTGACCAGGGGAGCTCCTACAATGAGCAGTTCTTC.

The CDR3 nucleotides are TGTGCCAGCAGTTTTCTACCGGGACAGGGACCCGCTAACTATGGCTACACCTTC. Amino acid sequence: CASSFLPGQGPANYGYTF. The chain recombines TRBV27 with TRBJ1-2; TRBD1 matches 9 bases. Trimming at V came to 3 bases and at J to 0 bases, leaving 11 bases not matched to a gene. This CDR3 has 18 amino acids. CDR1 is MNHEY and CDR2 is SMNVEV in the germline V gene (reference sequence).

The V gene is TRBV29-1, the J gene TRBJ1-1, with 8 bases fitting TRBD1. Germline trimming cut 5 bases from V and 4 bases from J; bases unmatched to any gene: 6. Germline V gene sequence: CDR1 SQVTM, CDR2 ANQGSEA. The CDR3 sequence is 13 residues long. CDR3 DNA sequence: TGCAGCGTTCAGACAGGGGAAGTCACTGAAGCTTTCTTT. Translation: CSVQTGEVTEAFF.

V usage is TRBV11-3 and J usage is TRBJ1-1; D unclear. In germline, CDR1 is SGHNT, CDR2 YENEEA. V gave up 5 bases and J gave up 3 bases, with 13 bases separating them. This CDR3 contains 14 residues. The DNA of the CDR3 is TGTGCCAGCAGCCTCGTCGAGTCGGACACTGAAGCTTTCTTT. It codes for CASSLVESDTEAFF. The full variable domain, its missing parts supplied by reference TRBV11-3 and TRBJ1-1, is EAGVVQSPRYKIIEKKQPVAFWCNPISGHNTLYWYLQNLGQGPELLIRYENEEAVDDSQLPKDRFSAERLKGVDSTLKIQPAELGDSAVYLCASSLVESDTEAFFGQGTRLTVV.

This sequence joins TRBV10-3 and TRBJ2-2, with 11 bases that match TRBD2. The CDR3 contains 17 residues. The trim removed 2 bases at V and 0 bases at J, leaving 2 bases unmatched. CDR1 is ENHRY and CDR2 is SYGVKD in the germline V gene. The CDR3 here is CAISEGLAGSNTGELFF. The DNA of the CDR3 is TGTGCCATCAGTGAGGGACTAGCGGGTTCGAACACCGGGGAGCTGTTTTTT.

The CDR3 coding sequence is TGTGCCAGCAGTGGAGAAGTACAGGCGATCTCCTACGAGCAGTACTTC. This encodes CASSGEVQAISYEQYF. The chain combines TRBV2 with TRBJ2-7; weak D call: TRBD1 (5 bases). From germline, CDR1 is SNHLY and CDR2 FYNNEI. With 4 bases removed from V and 0 bases from J, the gap between germline ends came to 16 bases. The CDR3 spans 16 residues.

This clone has a single count. The V call is TRBV10-3, the J call TRBJ1-1; D remains unclear. The V and J ends lost 11 bases and 3 bases respectively, with 19 bases between them. In germline, CDR1 is ENHRY, CDR2 SYGVKD. This CDR3 region has 14 residues. In DNA, the CDR3 is TGTGCCTCAATAAACGGGGTGTCTGACACTGAAGCTTTCTTT. Protein product: CASINGVSDTEAFF.

The V and J genes are TRBV28 and TRBJ2-1, with 8 positions matching TRBD2. This CDR3 has 15 residues. J lost 3 bases, V lost 3 bases, and 4 bases had no gene match. In germline, CDR1 is MDHEN, CDR2 SYDVKM. The CDR3 region has the DNA TGTGCCAGCAGTTTTGAGCGGGAGTTCTACAATGAGCAGTTCTTC. This gives the protein CASSFEREFYNEQFF.

V and J are TRBV19 and TRBJ1-1, with no clear D. This CDR3 has 13 amino acids. V lost 3 bases, J lost 6 bases, and 11 bases lay in between. CDR1 and CDR2 from the germline V gene are LNHDA and SQIVND (reference sequence). As DNA, the CDR3 is TGTGCCAGTAGTATTCGGGGTGCCGCTGAAGCTTTCTTT. It translates to CASSIRGAAEAFF. Full variable domain (outside the CDR3, taken from reference TRBV19 and TRBJ1-1): DGGITQSPKYLFRKEGQNVTLSCEQNLNHDAMYWYRQDPGQGLRLIYYSQIVNDFQKGDIAEGYSVSREKKESFPLTVTSAQKNPTAFYLCASSIRGAAEAFFGQGTRLTVV.

The chain has TRBV4-1 and TRBJ2-1; D is possibly TRBD2 (5 bases). CDR3 length: 15 amino acids. Trimming removed 1 base at V and 4 bases at J, with 11 bases between. CDR1 and CDR2 (germline): MGHRA, YSYEKL. The CDR3 DNA reads as TGCGCCAGCAGCCAAGTCTACGGACTTTACAATGAGCAGTTCTTC. This sequence encodes CASSQVYGLYNEQFF.

The chain has TRBV28 and TRBJ2-3; 10 bases agree with TRBD2. Germline CDR1 MDHEN, CDR2 SYDVKM. The CDR3 covers 16 residues. With V trimmed by 5 bases and J by 2 bases, 7 bases remained unmatched. The CDR3 DNA sequence: TGTGCCAGCAGTCCTATAGCGGGAGGATACACAGATACGCAGTATTTT. It yields the protein CASSPIAGGYTDTQYF.

The V call is TRBV7-8, the J call TRBJ1-2; TRBD1 agrees at 8 bases. Germline V lookup: CDR1 SGHVS, CDR2 FQNEAQ. V shed 5 bases and J 5 bases; nucleotides not matched to a gene: 4. The CDR3 is made up of 13 amino acids. The CDR3 DNA follows: TGTGCCAGCAGCCTGGACAGGGAATATGGCTACACCTTC. Protein sequence: CASSLDREYGYTF.

The chain combines TRBV6-5 with TRBJ2-1, with D tentatively TRBD2 (5 bases). This CDR3 spans 14 amino acids. Germline V CDR1 and CDR2: MNHEY, SVGAGI. V was cut by 5 bases and J by 0 bases, with 8 bases left in between. CDR3 in DNA: TGTGCCAGCAGTACCGGGGACTCCTACAATGAGCAGTTCTTC. It yields the protein CASSTGDSYNEQFF.

J is TRBJ2-1 and V is TRBV10-2; tentatively, D is TRBD1 (6 bases). Germline CDR1 is WSHSY and CDR2 is SAAADI. The CDR3 spans 14 residues. V was trimmed by 8 bases and J by 0 bases, leaving 11 bases between them. CDR3 amino acids: CASLTGSSYNEQFF. In DNA, the CDR3 is TGCGCCAGCCTAACAGGGAGCTCCTACAATGAGCAGTTCTTC.

The chain carries TRBV7-2 and TRBJ1-5; 8 bases are shared with TRBD1. After removal of 4 bases from V and 0 bases from J, the junction contained 11 bases not matched to a gene. This CDR3 region has 18 residues. Germline CDR1 is SGHTA and CDR2 is FQGNSA. The CDR3 loop is CASSWTLTGAHSNQPQHF. The CDR3 nucleotides are TGTGCCAGCAGCTGGACCCTGACAGGGGCCCATAGCAATCAGCCCCAGCATTTT.

The V gene is TRBV5-4, the J gene TRBJ2-3; 7 nucleotides agree with TRBD2. Trimming at V came to 0 bases and at J to 2 bases, leaving 6 bases not matched to a gene. Germline V gives CDR1 SGHNT, CDR2 YYREEE (reference sequence). This CDR3 comprises 16 residues. CDR3 nucleotide sequence: TGTGCCAGCAGCTTGGCACTAGCGCTCCACACAGATACGCAGTATTTT. Residues: CASSLALALHTDTQYF.